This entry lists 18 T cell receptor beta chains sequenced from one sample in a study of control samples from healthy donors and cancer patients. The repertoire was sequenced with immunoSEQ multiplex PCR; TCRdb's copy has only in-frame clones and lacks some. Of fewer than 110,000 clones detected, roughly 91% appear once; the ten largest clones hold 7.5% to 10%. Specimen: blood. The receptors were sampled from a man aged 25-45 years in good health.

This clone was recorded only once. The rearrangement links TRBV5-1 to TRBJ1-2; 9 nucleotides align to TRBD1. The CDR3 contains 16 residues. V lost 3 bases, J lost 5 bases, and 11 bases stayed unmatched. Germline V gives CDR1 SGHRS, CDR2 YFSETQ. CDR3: CASSSSPGTGNYGYTF. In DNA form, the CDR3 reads TGCGCCAGCAGCTCAAGTCCCGGGACAGGGAATTATGGCTACACCTTC.

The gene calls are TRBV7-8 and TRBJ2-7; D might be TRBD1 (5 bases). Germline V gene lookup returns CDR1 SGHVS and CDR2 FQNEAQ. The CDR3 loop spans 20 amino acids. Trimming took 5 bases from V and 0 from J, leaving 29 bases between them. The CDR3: CASSLHPLGVGPLSSYEQYF. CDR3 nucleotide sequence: TGTGCCAGCAGCCTACATCCCCTTGGAGTGGGGCCTTTGAGCTCCTACGAGCAGTACTTC.

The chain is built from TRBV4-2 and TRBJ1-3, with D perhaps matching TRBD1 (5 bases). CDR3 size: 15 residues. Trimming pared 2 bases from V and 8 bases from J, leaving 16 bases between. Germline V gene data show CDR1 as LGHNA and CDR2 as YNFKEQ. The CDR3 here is CASSQLRGGLDTIYF. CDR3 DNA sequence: TGTGCCAGCAGCCAACTCCGGGGGGGGTTAGACACCATATATTTT.

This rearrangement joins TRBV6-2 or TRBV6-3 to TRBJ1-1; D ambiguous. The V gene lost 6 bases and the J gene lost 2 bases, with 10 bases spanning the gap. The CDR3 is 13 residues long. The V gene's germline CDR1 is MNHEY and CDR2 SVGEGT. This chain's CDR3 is CASSRGFNTEAFF. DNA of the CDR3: TGTGCCAGCAGCCGAGGATTCAACACTGAAGCTTTCTTT.

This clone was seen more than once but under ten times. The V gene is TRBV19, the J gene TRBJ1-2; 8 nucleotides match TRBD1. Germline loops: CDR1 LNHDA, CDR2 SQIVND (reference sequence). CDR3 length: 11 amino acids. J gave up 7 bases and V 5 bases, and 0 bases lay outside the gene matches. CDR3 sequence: CASSDRGGYTF. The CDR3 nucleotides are TGTGCCAGTAGTGACAGGGGTGGCTACACCTTC.

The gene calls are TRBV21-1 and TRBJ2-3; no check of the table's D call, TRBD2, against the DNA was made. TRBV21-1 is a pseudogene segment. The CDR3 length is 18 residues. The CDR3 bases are TGTGCCAGCAGCAAAGGGGAGACTAGCGGGAGAGGCACAGATACGCAGTATTTT. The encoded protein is CASSKGETSGRGTDTQYF.

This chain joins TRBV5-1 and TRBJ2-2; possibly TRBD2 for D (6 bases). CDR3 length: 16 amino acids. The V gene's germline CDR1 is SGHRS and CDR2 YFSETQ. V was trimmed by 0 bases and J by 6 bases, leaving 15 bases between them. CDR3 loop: CASSLEGLSGPGELFF. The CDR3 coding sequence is TGCGCCAGCAGCTTGGAGGGACTCTCAGGGCCCGGGGAGCTGTTTTTT.

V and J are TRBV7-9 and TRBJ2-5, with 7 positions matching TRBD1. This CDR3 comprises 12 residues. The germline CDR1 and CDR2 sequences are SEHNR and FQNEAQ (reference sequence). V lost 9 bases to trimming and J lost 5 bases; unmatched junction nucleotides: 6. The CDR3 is CASTGEGETQYF. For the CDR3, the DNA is TGTGCCAGTACAGGGGAAGGGGAGACCCAGTACTTC.

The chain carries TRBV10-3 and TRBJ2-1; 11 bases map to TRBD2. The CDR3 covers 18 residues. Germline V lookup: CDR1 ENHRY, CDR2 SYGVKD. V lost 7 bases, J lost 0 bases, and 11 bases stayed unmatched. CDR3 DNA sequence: TGTGCCATCAAACATGCTAGCGGGGGGTTTAGCTCCTACAATGAGCAGTTCTTC. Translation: CAIKHASGGFSSYNEQFF.

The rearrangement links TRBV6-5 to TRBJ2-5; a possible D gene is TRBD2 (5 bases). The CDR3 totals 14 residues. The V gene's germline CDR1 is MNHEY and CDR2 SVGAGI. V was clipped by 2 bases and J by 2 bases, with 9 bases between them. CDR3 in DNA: TGTGCCAGCAGTTACGCGTCGGGACAAGAGACCCAGTACTTC. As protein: CASSYASGQETQYF.

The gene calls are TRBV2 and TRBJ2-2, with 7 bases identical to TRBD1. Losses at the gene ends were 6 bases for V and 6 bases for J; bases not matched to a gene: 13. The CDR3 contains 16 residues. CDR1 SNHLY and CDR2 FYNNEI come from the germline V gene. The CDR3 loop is CASRFSPGGAAGELFF. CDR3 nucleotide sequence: TGTGCCAGCAGATTTTCACCAGGGGGTGCGGCCGGGGAGCTGTTTTTT.

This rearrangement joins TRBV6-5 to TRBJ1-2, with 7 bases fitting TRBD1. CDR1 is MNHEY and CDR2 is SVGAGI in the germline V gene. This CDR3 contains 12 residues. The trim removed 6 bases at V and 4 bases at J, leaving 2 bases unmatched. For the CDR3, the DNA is TGTGCCAGCAGGGACAGGTTCTATGGCTACACCTTC. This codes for CASRDRFYGYTF.

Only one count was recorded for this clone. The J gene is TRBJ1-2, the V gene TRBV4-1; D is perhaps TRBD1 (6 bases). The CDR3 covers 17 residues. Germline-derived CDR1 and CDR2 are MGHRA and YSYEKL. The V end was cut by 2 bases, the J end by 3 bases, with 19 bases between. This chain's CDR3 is CASSQQQGPRRDYGYTF. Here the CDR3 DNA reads TGCGCCAGCAGCCAACAACAGGGCCCTCGACGGGACTATGGCTACACCTTC.

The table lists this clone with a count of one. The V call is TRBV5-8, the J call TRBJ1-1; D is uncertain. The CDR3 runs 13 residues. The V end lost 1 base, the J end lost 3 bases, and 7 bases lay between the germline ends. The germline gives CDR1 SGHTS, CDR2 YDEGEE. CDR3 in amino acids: CASSLPGYTEAFF. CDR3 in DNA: TGTGCCAGCAGCTTGCCCGGGTACACTGAAGCTTTCTTT. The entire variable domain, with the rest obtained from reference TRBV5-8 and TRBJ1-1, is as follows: EAGVTQSPTHLIKTRGQQATLRCSPISGHTSVYWYQQALGLGLQFLLWYDEGEERNRGNFPPRFSGRQFPNYSSELNVNALELEDSALYLCASSLPGYTEAFFGQGTRLTVV.

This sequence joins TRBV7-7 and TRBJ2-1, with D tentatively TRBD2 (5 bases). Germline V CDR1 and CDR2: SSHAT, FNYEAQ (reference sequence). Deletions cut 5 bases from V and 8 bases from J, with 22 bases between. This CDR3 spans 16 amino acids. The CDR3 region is CASSQGVGFFGDEQFF. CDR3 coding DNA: TGTGCCAGCAGCCAAGGTGTGGGTTTCTTCGGGGATGAGCAGTTCTTC. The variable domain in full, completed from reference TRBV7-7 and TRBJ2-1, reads GAGVSQSPRYKVTKRGQDVTLRCDPISSHATLYWYQQALGQGPEFLTYFNYEAQPDKSGLPSDRFSAERPEGSISTLTIQRTEQRDSAMYRCASSQGVGFFGDEQFFGPGTRLTVL.

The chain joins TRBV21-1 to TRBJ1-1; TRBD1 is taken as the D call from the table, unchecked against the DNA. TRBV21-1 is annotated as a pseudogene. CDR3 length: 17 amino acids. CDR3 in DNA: TGTGCCAGCAACCATCGGGGAAGGGGGCGGATGAACACTGAAGCTTTCTTT. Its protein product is CASNHRGRGRMNTEAFF.

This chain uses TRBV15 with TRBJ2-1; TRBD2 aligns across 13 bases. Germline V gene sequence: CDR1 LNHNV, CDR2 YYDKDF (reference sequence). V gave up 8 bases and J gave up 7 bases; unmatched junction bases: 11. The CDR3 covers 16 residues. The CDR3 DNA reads TGTGCCACCGGGGGCAGAAGGACTAGCGGGGGAAATGAGCAGTTCTTC. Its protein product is CATGGRRTSGGNEQFF.

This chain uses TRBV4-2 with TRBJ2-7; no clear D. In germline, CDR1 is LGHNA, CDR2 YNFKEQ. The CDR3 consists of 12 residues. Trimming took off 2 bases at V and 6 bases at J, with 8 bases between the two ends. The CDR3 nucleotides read TGTGCCAGCAGCCAATCACAGTCCGAGCAGTACTTC. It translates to CASSQSQSEQYF.